A selection of T cell receptor beta chains follows, all from one sample in a study of CD8 T cells in ankylosing spondylitis. TCRdb re-derived calls from the 5' RACE reads in MiXCR, one entry per CDR3 protein. The table includes around 210,000 distinct CDR3 sequences, over 7% detected once. Material: blood, either unsorted or a sorted T cell fraction (not recorded which). These receptors were taken from a female donor with ankylosing spondylitis or in good health (not recorded which). The CDR3 runs from the conserved cysteine through the conserved F or W. Fields, in order: CDR3 length, D gene, clone size, V gene, J gene, CDR3 protein, CDR3 DNA. The D gene is left open where the match is weak. Expanded clones get a size class; other rows say once, few or many, or leave the size out.

len: 15
d_gene: .
abundance: few
v_gene: TRBV7-9
j_gene: TRBJ2-6
CDR3aa: CASSLAPAGANVLTF
CDR3nt: TGTGCCAGCAGCTTAGCCCCGGCTGGGGCCAACGTCCTGACTTTC

len: 12
d_gene: .
abundance: .
v_gene: TRBV20-1
j_gene: TRBJ2-7
CDR3aa: CSARDHLSEQYF
CDR3nt: TGCAGTGCTAGAGATCATCTCTCCGAGCAGTACTTC

len: 15
d_gene: TRBD1
abundance: many
v_gene: TRBV20-1
j_gene: TRBJ2-7
CDR3aa: CSARVQPGQSYEQYF
CDR3nt: TGCAGTGCTAGAGTCCAACCGGGACAGTCCTACGAGCAGTACTTC

len: 11
d_gene: .
abundance: .
v_gene: TRBV18
j_gene: TRBJ1-1
CDR3aa: CASSPGHEAFF
CDR3nt: TGTGCCAGCTCACCGGGGCATGAAGCTTTCTTT

len: 16
d_gene: TRBD2
abundance: many
v_gene: TRBV20-1
j_gene: TRBJ2-3
CDR3aa: CSARAQASGSLYTQYF
CDR3nt: TGCAGTGCTAGGGCACAGGCGAGCGGGAGCCTGTATACGCAGTATTTT

len: 14
d_gene: .
abundance: many
v_gene: TRBV6-5
j_gene: TRBJ1-5
CDR3aa: CASSYKGGGQPQHF
CDR3nt: TGTGCCAGCAGTTACAAGGGGGGAGGCCAGCCCCAGCATTTT

len: 11
d_gene: .
abundance: many
v_gene: TRBV20-1
j_gene: TRBJ2-1
CDR3aa: CSAIGVDEQFF
CDR3nt: TGCAGTGCTATAGGCGTGGACGAGCAGTTCTTC

len: 15
d_gene: TRBD2
abundance: many
v_gene: TRBV5-1
j_gene: TRBJ2-1
CDR3aa: CASSLASGRFNEQFF
CDR3nt: TGCGCCAGCAGCTTGGCTAGCGGGAGATTCAATGAGCAGTTCTTC

len: 13
d_gene: .
abundance: many
v_gene: TRBV3-1
j_gene: TRBJ2-1
CDR3aa: CASSLGPRGEQFF
CDR3nt: TGTGCCAGCAGCTTAGGGCCACGAGGTGAGCAGTTCTTC

len: 16
d_gene: .
abundance: few
v_gene: TRBV7-2
j_gene: TRBJ2-3
CDR3aa: CASSLEADSSTDTQYF
CDR3nt: TGTGCCAGCAGCTTAGAAGCGGACTCTAGCACAGATACGCAGTATTTT

len: 15
d_gene: .
abundance: many
v_gene: TRBV9
j_gene: TRBJ2-1
CDR3aa: CASSEAGEAYNEQFF
CDR3nt: TGTGCCAGCAGCGAGGCTGGAGAGGCTTACAATGAGCAGTTCTTC

len: 13
d_gene: .
abundance: many
v_gene: TRBV20-1
j_gene: TRBJ1-4
CDR3aa: CSAPGEGNEKLFF
CDR3nt: TGCAGTGCTCCGGGCGAGGGAAATGAAAAACTGTTTTTT

len: 15
d_gene: .
abundance: few
v_gene: TRBV5-1
j_gene: TRBJ2-2
CDR3aa: CASSPTGPNTGELFF
CDR3nt: TGCGCCAGCAGCCCGACAGGACCGAACACCGGGGAGCTGTTTTTT

len: 14
d_gene: TRBD2
abundance: many
v_gene: TRBV11-2
j_gene: TRBJ2-3
CDR3aa: CASSSGTSGRRQYF
CDR3nt: TGTGCCAGCAGCTCCGGGACTAGCGGGAGAAGGCAGTATTTT

len: 15
d_gene: TRBD2
abundance: .
v_gene: TRBV7-2
j_gene: TRBJ2-1
CDR3aa: CASSLSAGGFNEQFF
CDR3nt: TGTGCCAGCAGCTTGTCAGCGGGAGGATTCAATGAGCAGTTCTTC

len: 17
d_gene: .
abundance: many
v_gene: TRBV7-9
j_gene: TRBJ2-6
CDR3aa: CATPLTLALSGANVLTF
CDR3nt: TGTGCCACCCCCTTGACACTTGCCCTCTCTGGGGCCAACGTCCTGACTTTC

len: 12
d_gene: .
abundance: .
v_gene: TRBV2
j_gene: TRBJ2-7
CDR3aa: CASSDGAYEQYF
CDR3nt: TGTGCCAGCAGTGATGGGGCATACGAGCAGTACTTC

len: 14
d_gene: .
abundance: .
v_gene: TRBV6-2/TRBV6-3
j_gene: TRBJ1-1
CDR3aa: CASSFGQQNTEAFF
CDR3nt: TGTGCCAGCAGTTTCGGACAGCAGAACACTGAAGCTTTCTTT

len: 13
d_gene: TRBD2
abundance: many
v_gene: TRBV11-2
j_gene: TRBJ2-1
CDR3aa: CASSPTSRPEQFF
CDR3nt: TGTGCCAGCAGTCCGACTAGCCGCCCTGAGCAGTTCTTC

len: 13
d_gene: TRBD1
abundance: many
v_gene: TRBV6-1
j_gene: TRBJ2-7
CDR3aa: CASSRDRVGEQYF
CDR3nt: TGTGCCAGCAGCCGGGACAGGGTTGGCGAGCAGTACTTC

len: 12
d_gene: .
abundance: many
v_gene: TRBV20-1
j_gene: TRBJ2-7
CDR3aa: CSARGGPQEQYF
CDR3nt: TGCAGTGCTAGAGGGGGCCCGCAGGAGCAGTACTTC

len: 16
d_gene: TRBD2
abundance: many
v_gene: TRBV4-3
j_gene: TRBJ2-1
CDR3aa: CASSQVTSGRADEQFF
CDR3nt: TGCGCCAGCAGCCAAGTAACTAGCGGGAGGGCGGATGAGCAGTTCTTC

len: 18
d_gene: .
abundance: .
v_gene: TRBV11-1
j_gene: TRBJ2-6
CDR3aa: CASQWQDKPFAGANVLTF
CDR3nt: TGTGCCAGCCAATGGCAGGACAAGCCCTTCGCTGGGGCCAACGTCCTGACTTTC

len: 16
d_gene: .
abundance: many
v_gene: TRBV11-2
j_gene: TRBJ1-2
CDR3aa: CASSVRETHFYYGYTF
CDR3nt: TGTGCCAGCAGCGTTAGAGAGACACACTTTTACTATGGCTACACCTTC

len: 15
d_gene: .
abundance: many
v_gene: TRBV7-6
j_gene: TRBJ2-7
CDR3aa: CASSKDEGGAYEQYF
CDR3nt: TGTGCCAGCAGCAAAGACGAGGGCGGGGCCTACGAGCAGTACTTC

len: 13
d_gene: .
abundance: many
v_gene: TRBV4-3
j_gene: TRBJ2-7
CDR3aa: CASSWGLTSEQYF
CDR3nt: TGCGCCAGCAGCTGGGGCCTCACCTCCGAGCAGTACTTC

len: 11
d_gene: .
abundance: many
v_gene: TRBV4-1
j_gene: TRBJ2-1
CDR3aa: CASSQETEQFF
CDR3nt: TGCGCCAGCAGCCAAGAGACCGAGCAGTTCTTC

len: 15
d_gene: TRBD1
abundance: .
v_gene: TRBV7-6
j_gene: TRBJ2-7
CDR3aa: CASSQPGQGTYEQYF
CDR3nt: TGTGCCAGCAGCCAACCGGGACAGGGTACCTACGAGCAGTACTTC

len: 15
d_gene: TRBD2
abundance: .
v_gene: TRBV3-1
j_gene: TRBJ2-2
CDR3aa: CASRQAGRDTGELFF
CDR3nt: TGTGCCAGCAGACAGGCCGGGAGGGACACCGGGGAGCTGTTTTTT

len: 15
d_gene: .
abundance: .
v_gene: TRBV7-2
j_gene: TRBJ2-5
CDR3aa: CASSLEASFQQTQYF
CDR3nt: TGTGCCAGCAGCTTAGAAGCCAGCTTCCAACAGACCCAGTACTTC

len: 13
d_gene: .
abundance: many
v_gene: TRBV20-1
j_gene: TRBJ2-3
CDR3aa: CSASLPSTDTQYF
CDR3nt: TGCAGTGCTTCCCTCCCTAGCACAGATACGCAGTATTTT

len: 15
d_gene: TRBD2
abundance: few
v_gene: TRBV18
j_gene: TRBJ2-7
CDR3aa: CASSPILAGSREQYF
CDR3nt: TGTGCCAGCTCACCCATCCTAGCGGGATCCCGGGAGCAGTACTTC

len: 13
d_gene: .
abundance: few
v_gene: TRBV20-1
j_gene: TRBJ2-7
CDR3aa: CSAVGGNPYEQYF
CDR3nt: TGCAGTGCCGTCGGAGGTAACCCTTACGAGCAGTACTTC

len: 15
d_gene: TRBD1
abundance: many
v_gene: TRBV7-9
j_gene: TRBJ1-1
CDR3aa: CASSLGGTENTEAFF
CDR3nt: TGTGCCAGCAGCTTAGGTGGGACAGAGAACACTGAAGCTTTCTTT

len: 16
d_gene: .
abundance: many
v_gene: TRBV20-1
j_gene: TRBJ2-3
CDR3aa: CSARDPLASSTDTQYF
CDR3nt: TGCAGTGCTAGAGACCCTCTAGCTTCTAGCACAGATACGCAGTATTTT

len: 15
d_gene: TRBD1
abundance: many
v_gene: TRBV12-3/TRBV12-4
j_gene: TRBJ1-1
CDR3aa: CASSLTGLGDTEAFF
CDR3nt: TGTGCCAGCAGCCTGACAGGGCTCGGCGACACTGAAGCTTTCTTT

len: 16
d_gene: TRBD1
abundance: .
v_gene: TRBV7-2
j_gene: TRBJ1-5
CDR3aa: CASSYGTGRDLGPQHF
CDR3nt: TGTGCCAGCAGCTACGGGACAGGGCGGGATTTAGGGCCCCAGCATTTT

len: 14
d_gene: TRBD2
abundance: few
v_gene: TRBV7-2
j_gene: TRBJ2-1
CDR3aa: CASSLTPGGSEQFF
CDR3nt: TGTGCCAGCAGCTTAACCCCGGGCGGGAGTGAGCAGTTCTTC

len: 17
d_gene: .
abundance: many
v_gene: TRBV20-1
j_gene: TRBJ2-1
CDR3aa: CSAPLEAGLLSYNEQFF
CDR3nt: TGCAGTGCTCCGTTAGAGGCGGGACTTCTATCCTACAATGAGCAGTTCTTC

len: 14
d_gene: .
abundance: many
v_gene: TRBV9
j_gene: TRBJ2-3
CDR3aa: CASSVGWAADTQYF
CDR3nt: TGTGCCAGCAGCGTAGGGTGGGCGGCAGATACGCAGTATTTT

len: 15
d_gene: TRBD2
abundance: .
v_gene: TRBV7-6
j_gene: TRBJ2-7
CDR3aa: CASSPGLAGTYEQCF
CDR3nt: TGTGCCAGCAGTCCGGGACTAGCGGGCACATACGAGCAGTGCTTC

len: 13
d_gene: .
abundance: many
v_gene: TRBV11-1
j_gene: TRBJ1-5
CDR3aa: CASSLESGQPQHF
CDR3nt: TGTGCCAGCAGCTTAGAAAGTGGACAGCCCCAGCATTTT

len: 17
d_gene: .
abundance: many
v_gene: TRBV11-2
j_gene: TRBJ2-3
CDR3aa: CASSFSFPGYRADTQYF
CDR3nt: TGTGCCAGCAGCTTCTCCTTCCCAGGGTATAGGGCAGATACGCAGTATTTT

len: 12
d_gene: .
abundance: .
v_gene: TRBV3-1
j_gene: TRBJ2-3
CDR3aa: CASSQGSYTQYF
CDR3nt: TGTGCCAGCAGCCAAGGGAGTTATACGCAGTATTTT

len: 14
d_gene: TRBD1
abundance: many
v_gene: TRBV12-3/TRBV12-4
j_gene: TRBJ2-5
CDR3aa: CASTTRRTGGTQYF
CDR3nt: TGTGCCAGCACCACCCGCCGAACAGGGGGGACCCAGTACTTC

len: 19
d_gene: TRBD2
abundance: .
v_gene: TRBV3-1
j_gene: TRBJ2-7
CDR3aa: CASSQDVRGRASSYYEQYF
CDR3nt: TGTGCCAGCAGCCAAGATGTCCGCGGGAGGGCCTCCTCCTACTACGAGCAGTACTTC

len: 15
d_gene: .
abundance: .
v_gene: TRBV30
j_gene: TRBJ2-2
CDR3aa: CAWSVRLDNTGELFF
CDR3nt: TGTGCCTGGAGTGTACGACTAGACAACACCGGGGAGCTGTTTTTT

len: 8
d_gene: .
abundance: many
v_gene: TRBV7-9
j_gene: TRBJ2-1
CDR3aa: CASSLEFF
CDR3nt: TGTGCCAGCAGCTTGGAGTTCTTC

len: 13
d_gene: .
abundance: many
v_gene: TRBV15
j_gene: TRBJ1-2
CDR3aa: CATSRVGGRGYTF
CDR3nt: TGTGCCACCAGCAGAGTAGGCGGGCGGGGCTACACCTTC

len: 13
d_gene: TRBD2
abundance: many
v_gene: TRBV29-1
j_gene: TRBJ2-1
CDR3aa: CSAALAASNEQFF
CDR3nt: TGCAGCGCCGCACTAGCGGCTTCCAATGAGCAGTTCTTC

len: 14
d_gene: TRBD2
abundance: many
v_gene: TRBV7-9
j_gene: TRBJ2-5
CDR3aa: CASSRLAGGGTQYF
CDR3nt: TGTGCCAGCAGCCGACTAGCGGGAGGTGGGACCCAGTACTTC

len: 13
d_gene: TRBD1
abundance: many
v_gene: TRBV29-1
j_gene: TRBJ1-2
CDR3aa: CSSDRGGGYGYTF
CDR3nt: TGCAGCTCAGACAGGGGGGGAGGCTATGGCTACACCTTC

len: 13
d_gene: .
abundance: many
v_gene: TRBV28
j_gene: TRBJ2-3
CDR3aa: CASSPSLLGTQYF
CDR3nt: TGTGCCAGCAGTCCGTCTCTACTGGGAACGCAGTATTTT

len: 14
d_gene: .
abundance: few
v_gene: TRBV7-9
j_gene: TRBJ2-5
CDR3aa: CASSLWTQQETQYF
CDR3nt: TGTGCCAGCAGCTTGTGGACACAACAAGAGACCCAGTACTTC

len: 15
d_gene: .
abundance: many
v_gene: TRBV27
j_gene: TRBJ1-4
CDR3aa: CASSFRRGTNEKLFF
CDR3nt: TGTGCCAGCAGCTTCAGGAGGGGAACTAATGAAAAACTGTTTTTT

len: 15
d_gene: TRBD2
abundance: .
v_gene: TRBV19
j_gene: TRBJ2-5
CDR3aa: CASSMFGRAEETQYF
CDR3nt: TGTGCCAGTAGTATGTTCGGGAGGGCCGAGGAGACCCAGTACTTC

len: 15
d_gene: .
abundance: many
v_gene: TRBV20-1
j_gene: TRBJ2-3
CDR3aa: CSAREGSDPTDTQYF
CDR3nt: TGCAGTGCTAGAGAGGGATCGGACCCCACAGATACGCAGTATTTT

len: 13
d_gene: .
abundance: many
v_gene: TRBV29-1
j_gene: TRBJ1-5
CDR3aa: CSVEEVGGQPQHF
CDR3nt: TGCAGCGTTGAAGAGGTTGGAGGGCAGCCCCAGCATTTT

len: 13
d_gene: .
abundance: many
v_gene: TRBV5-1
j_gene: TRBJ2-5
CDR3aa: CASSLGSAETQYF
CDR3nt: TGCGCCAGCAGCTTGGGCTCCGCAGAGACCCAGTACTTC